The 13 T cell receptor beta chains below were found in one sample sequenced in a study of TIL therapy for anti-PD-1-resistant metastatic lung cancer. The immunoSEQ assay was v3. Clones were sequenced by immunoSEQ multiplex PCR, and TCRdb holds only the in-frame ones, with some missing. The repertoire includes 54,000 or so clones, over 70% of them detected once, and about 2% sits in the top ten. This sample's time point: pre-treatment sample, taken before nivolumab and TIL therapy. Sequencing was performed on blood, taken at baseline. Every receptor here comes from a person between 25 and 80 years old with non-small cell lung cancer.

CDR3 loop: CASSKFGNTEAFF. Here the CDR3 DNA reads TGTGCCAGCAGTAAATTTGGGAACACTGAAGCTTTCTTT. The V call is TRBV27, the J call TRBJ1-1, with D unclear. This CDR3 has 13 amino acids. Germline V gives CDR1 MNHEY, CDR2 SMNVEV (reference sequence). Trimming left V 5 bases short and J 1 base short, with 8 bases between.

The CDR3 loop reads CASSQGHGYTF. CDR3 in DNA: TGTGCCAGCAGCCAAGGTCATGGCTACACCTTC. V usage is TRBV13 and J usage is TRBJ1-2, with no clear D. The CDR3 extends over 11 amino acids. Trimming took off 5 bases at V and 6 bases at J, with 7 bases between the two ends. Germline V gene sequence: CDR1 PRHDT, CDR2 FYEKMQ (reference sequence).

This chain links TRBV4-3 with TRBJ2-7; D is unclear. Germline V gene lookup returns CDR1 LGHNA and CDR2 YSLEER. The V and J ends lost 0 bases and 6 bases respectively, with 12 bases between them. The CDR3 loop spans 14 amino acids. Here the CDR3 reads CASSQDSDRGEQYF. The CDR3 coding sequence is TGCGCCAGCAGCCAAGATAGTGATCGAGGCGAGCAGTACTTC.

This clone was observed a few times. This CDR3 reads CSVGGGQLGQPQHF. Here the CDR3 DNA reads TGCAGCGTCGGGGGGGGACAGCTAGGTCAGCCCCAGCATTTT. V is TRBV29-1 and J is TRBJ1-5; 7 bases match TRBD1. Trimming at V came to 6 bases and at J to 6 bases, leaving 11 bases not matched to a gene. The CDR3 contains 14 residues. Germline V gene sequence: CDR1 SQVTM, CDR2 ANQGSEA.

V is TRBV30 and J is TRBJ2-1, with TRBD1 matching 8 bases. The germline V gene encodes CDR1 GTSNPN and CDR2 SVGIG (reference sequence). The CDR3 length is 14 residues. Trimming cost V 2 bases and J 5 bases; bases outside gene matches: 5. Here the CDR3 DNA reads TGTGCCTGGAGTTGGGGGACAGGTCACAATGAGCAGTTCTTC. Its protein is CAWSWGTGHNEQFF.

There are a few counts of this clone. DNA for the CDR3: TGTGCCAGTAGTATTAGGATGGAACCAAACTATGGCTACACCTTC. It specifies CASSIRMEPNYGYTF. The chain uses TRBV19 and TRBJ1-2; D is unclear. This CDR3 has 15 residues. The germline CDR1 and CDR2 sequences are LNHDA and SQIVND (reference sequence). Deletions cut 3 bases from V and 2 bases from J, with 13 bases between.

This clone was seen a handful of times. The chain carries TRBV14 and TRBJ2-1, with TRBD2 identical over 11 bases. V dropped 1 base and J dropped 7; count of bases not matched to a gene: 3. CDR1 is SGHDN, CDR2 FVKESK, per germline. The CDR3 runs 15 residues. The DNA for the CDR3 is TGTGCCAGCAGCCAAGGTAGCGGGAGGGTAAATGAGCAGTTCTTC. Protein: CASSQGSGRVNEQFF.

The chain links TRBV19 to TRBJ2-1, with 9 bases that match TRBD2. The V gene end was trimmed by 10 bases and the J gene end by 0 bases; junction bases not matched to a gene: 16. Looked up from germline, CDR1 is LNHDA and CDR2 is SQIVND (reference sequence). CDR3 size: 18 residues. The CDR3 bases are TGTGCCACCTCTGCTCTAGCGGGAACGGCCTTCTCCTACAATGAGCAGTTCTTC. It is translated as CATSALAGTAFSYNEQFF.

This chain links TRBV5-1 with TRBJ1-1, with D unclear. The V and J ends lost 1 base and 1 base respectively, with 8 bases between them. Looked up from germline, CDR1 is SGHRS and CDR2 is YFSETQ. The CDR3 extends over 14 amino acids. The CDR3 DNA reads TGCGCCAGCAGCTTGAATCAACGGAACACTGAAGCTTTCTTT. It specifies CASSLNQRNTEAFF.

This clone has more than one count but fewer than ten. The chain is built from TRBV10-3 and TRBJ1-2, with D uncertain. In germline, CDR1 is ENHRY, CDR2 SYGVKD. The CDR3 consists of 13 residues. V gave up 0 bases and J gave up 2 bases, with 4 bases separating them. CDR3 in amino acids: CAISESTNYGYTF. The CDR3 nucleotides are TGTGCCATCAGTGAGTCGACAAACTATGGCTACACCTTC.

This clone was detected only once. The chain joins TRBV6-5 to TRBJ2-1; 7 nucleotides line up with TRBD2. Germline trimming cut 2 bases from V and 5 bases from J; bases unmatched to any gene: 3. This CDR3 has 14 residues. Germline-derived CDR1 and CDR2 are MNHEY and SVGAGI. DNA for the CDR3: TGTGCCAGCAGTTACAGACTAGCTAACAATGAGCAGTTCTTC. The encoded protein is CASSYRLANNEQFF.

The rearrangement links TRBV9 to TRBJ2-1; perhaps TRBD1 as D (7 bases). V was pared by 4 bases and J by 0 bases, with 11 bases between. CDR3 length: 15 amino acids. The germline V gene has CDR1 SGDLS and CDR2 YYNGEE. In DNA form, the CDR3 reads TGTGCCAGCAGCCCAGGGGGGAGCTCCTACAATGAGCAGTTCTTC. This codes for CASSPGGSSYNEQFF. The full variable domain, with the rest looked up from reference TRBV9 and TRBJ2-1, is DSGVTQTPKHLITATGQRVTLRCSPRSGDLSVYWYQQSLDQGLQFLIQYYNGEERAKGNILERFSAQQFPDLHSELNLSSLELGDSALYFCASSPGGSSYNEQFFGPGTRLTVL.

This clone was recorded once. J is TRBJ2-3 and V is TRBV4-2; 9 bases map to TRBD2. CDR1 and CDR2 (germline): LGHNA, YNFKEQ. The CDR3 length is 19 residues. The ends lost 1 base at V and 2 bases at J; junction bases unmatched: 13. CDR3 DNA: TGTGCCAGCAGCCAAGCGCTGGCCCTCAGCGGGGGGTACACAGATACGCAGTATTTT. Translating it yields CASSQALALSGGYTDTQYF.